Following are 6 T cell receptor beta chains from one sample sequenced in a study of cytomegalovirus exposure and HLA in healthy donors. The PCR employed 60 Vbeta primers together with 13 Jbeta primers. Libraries were prepared by immunoSEQ multiplex PCR; TCRdb keeps only in-frame clonotypes and omits some of them. This sample's clone table lists tens of thousands of clones. The specimen sequenced was PBMCs. These receptors came from a female donor in good health and CMV-seronegative.

This CDR3 reads CASSLRGRKTEAFF. The CDR3 DNA reads TGTGCCAGCAGCCTAAGGGGTAGAAAGACTGAAGCTTTCTTT. The chain is built from TRBV13 and TRBJ1-1; maybe TRBD1 (5 bases). V lost 5 bases and J 5 bases, leaving 15 bases between the germline ends. Looked up from germline, CDR1 is PRHDT and CDR2 is FYEKMQ (reference sequence). CDR3 length: 14 amino acids.

This sequence joins TRBV4-2 and TRBJ2-7; no firm D call. Germline V gene sequence: CDR1 LGHNA, CDR2 YNFKEQ. The CDR3 runs to 14 residues. Between the trimmed V and J ends, which lost 2 bases and 8 bases, there was a span of 16 bases. The CDR3: CASSQPLAATQQYF. CDR3 nucleotides: TGTGCCAGCAGCCAACCGTTGGCAGCGACCCAGCAGTACTTC.

V gene TRBV5-1 combines with J gene TRBJ2-1; 9 bases fit TRBD1. Losses at the gene ends were 0 bases for V and 5 bases for J; bases not matched to a gene: 0. Germline loops: CDR1 SGHRS, CDR2 YFSETQ. CDR3 length: 14 amino acids. The CDR3 bases are TGCGCCAGCAGCTTGGGGACAGGGGACAATGAGCAGTTCTTC. Protein: CASSLGTGDNEQFF.

This chain connects TRBV28 to TRBJ1-2, with D unresolved. CDR1 and CDR2 (germline): MDHEN, SYDVKM. The CDR3 is 12 residues long. V was clipped by 6 bases and J by 13 bases, with 18 bases between them. The CDR3 region is CASSLPSTPSTF. The CDR3 nucleotides are TGTGCCAGCAGCCTCCCCAGTACACCTTCCACCTTC.

The V and J genes are TRBV4-1 and TRBJ2-1, with D possibly matching TRBD2 (5 bases). Trimming shortened V by 6 bases and J by 2 bases, and 17 bases separated the two germline ends. CDR1 is MGHRA and CDR2 is YSYEKL in the germline V gene. This CDR3 region has 16 residues. CDR3 residues: CASRPDHEGAYNEQFF. CDR3 nucleotide sequence: TGCGCCAGCAGACCGGACCATGAGGGAGCCTACAATGAGCAGTTCTTC.

V gene TRBV27 combines with J gene TRBJ1-1, with 7 bases that match TRBD1. With 2 bases clipped from V and 3 bases from J, the junction kept 9 bases outside the gene matches. This CDR3 contains 16 residues. Looked up from germline, CDR1 is MNHEY and CDR2 is SMNVEV (reference sequence). The CDR3 DNA follows: TGTGCCAGCAGTTTACGGACAGGCGTCTTCGACACTGAAGCTTTCTTT. This codes for CASSLRTGVFDTEAFF.